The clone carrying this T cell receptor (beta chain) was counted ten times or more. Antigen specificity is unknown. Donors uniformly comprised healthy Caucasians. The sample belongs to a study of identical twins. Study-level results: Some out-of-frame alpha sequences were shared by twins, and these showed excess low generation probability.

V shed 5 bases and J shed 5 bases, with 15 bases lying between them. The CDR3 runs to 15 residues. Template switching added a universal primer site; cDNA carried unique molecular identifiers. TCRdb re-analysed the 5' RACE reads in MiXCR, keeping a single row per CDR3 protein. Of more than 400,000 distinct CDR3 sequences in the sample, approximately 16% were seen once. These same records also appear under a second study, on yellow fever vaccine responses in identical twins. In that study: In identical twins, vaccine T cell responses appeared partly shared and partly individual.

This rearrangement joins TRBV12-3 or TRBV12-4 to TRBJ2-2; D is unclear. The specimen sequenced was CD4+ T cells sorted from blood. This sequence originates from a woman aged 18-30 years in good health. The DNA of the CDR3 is TGTGCCAGCAGTGACGGGCGGCCAGGTACCGGGGAGCTGTTTTTT. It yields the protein CASSDGRPGTGELFF.